The entry below gives a single T cell receptor (beta chain) sequence along with its context. Its antigen is still unknown. CDR3 length: 15 residues. The ends were cut back, 7 bases at V and 0 bases at J, with 16 bases in the middle. The V gene's germline CDR1 is MNHNS and CDR2 SASEGT. The entry originates in a study of Tregs in tolerant kidney transplant recipients. Study conclusions and caveats: No direct test of biological reproducibility was done here. Findings come from small patient numbers and require larger validation.

TCRdb's copy holds only in-frame clones and misses some; the assay was immunoSEQ multiplex PCR. The sample yields roughly 250,000 clones, roughly four fifths seen once. The sequence derives from a human donor in good health. This chain links TRBV6-1 with TRBJ2-7; maybe TRBD2 (6 bases). Sequenced sample: CD4+ T cells from blood. This chain's CDR3 is CASILAATSSYEQYF. CDR3 nucleotide sequence: TGTGCCAGCATCTTAGCGGCCACGTCCTCCTACGAGCAGTACTTC.